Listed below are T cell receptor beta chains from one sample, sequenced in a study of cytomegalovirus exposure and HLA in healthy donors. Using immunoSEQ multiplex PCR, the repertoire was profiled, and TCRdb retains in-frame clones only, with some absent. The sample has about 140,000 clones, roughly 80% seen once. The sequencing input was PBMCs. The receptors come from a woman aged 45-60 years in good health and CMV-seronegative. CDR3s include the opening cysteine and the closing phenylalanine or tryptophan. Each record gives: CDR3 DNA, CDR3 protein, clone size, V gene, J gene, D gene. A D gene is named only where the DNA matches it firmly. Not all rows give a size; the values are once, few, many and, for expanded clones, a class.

CDR3 DNA: TGTGCCAGCAGTGCTACAGGGGTGCGGGAGACCCAGTACTTC
CDR3 protein: CASSATGVRETQYF
clone size: -
V gene: TRBV6-1
J gene: TRBJ2-5
D gene: TRBD1

CDR3 DNA: TGTGCCATCAGCGCGGGCACCTCCTCTGGAAACACCATATATTTT
CDR3 protein: CAISAGTSSGNTIYF
clone size: once
V gene: TRBV10-3
J gene: TRBJ1-3
D gene: -

CDR3 DNA: TGTGCCAGCAGTGAAAGGTCTAGCGGGGGCGACGAGCAGTACTTC
CDR3 protein: CASSERSSGGDEQYF
clone size: -
V gene: TRBV25-1
J gene: TRBJ2-7
D gene: TRBD2

CDR3 DNA: TGTGCCAGCAGCCCCTCGCCAAGAAGCGACGATACGCAGTATTTT
CDR3 protein: CASSPSPRSDDTQYF
clone size: -
V gene: TRBV9
J gene: TRBJ2-3
D gene: -

CDR3 DNA: TGTGCCAGCAGCCTCTGGCTGGCAGGGGGCCGGACCGGGGAGCTGTTTTTT
CDR3 protein: CASSLWLAGGRTGELFF
clone size: -
V gene: TRBV4-2
J gene: TRBJ2-2
D gene: TRBD1

CDR3 DNA: TGTGCCAGCAGCGGGACGACAGGGGGAGCGAACACCGGGGAGCTGTTTTTT
CDR3 protein: CASSGTTGGANTGELFF
clone size: -
V gene: TRBV5-4
J gene: TRBJ2-2
D gene: TRBD1

CDR3 DNA: TGTGCCAGCAGTAGAAGGTGGGGGGATCATGAGCAGTTCTTC
CDR3 protein: CASSRRWGDHEQFF
clone size: -
V gene: TRBV2
J gene: TRBJ2-1
D gene: -

CDR3 DNA: TGTGCCAGTAGTATGGGAGCCTTTATCACAGATACGCAGTATTTT
CDR3 protein: CASSMGAFITDTQYF
clone size: -
V gene: TRBV19
J gene: TRBJ2-3
D gene: -

CDR3 DNA: TGTGCCAGCAGCCCCCGCGAGGTAGCGGGGGGCTTCCGTCCCTACGAGCAGTACTTC
CDR3 protein: CASSPREVAGGFRPYEQYF
clone size: few
V gene: TRBV7-9
J gene: TRBJ2-7
D gene: TRBD2

CDR3 DNA: TGTGCCAGTAAGACACAGGGGGCTGATGAAGCTTTCTTT
CDR3 protein: CASKTQGADEAFF
clone size: -
V gene: TRBV19
J gene: TRBJ1-1
D gene: TRBD1

CDR3 DNA: TGCGCCAGCAGCCGTCAGACAGGGTCCCAAATAATCTACGAGCAGTACTTC
CDR3 protein: CASSRQTGSQIIYEQYF
clone size: -
V gene: TRBV5-1
J gene: TRBJ2-7
D gene: TRBD1

CDR3 DNA: TGTGCCAGCAGTGACCGGGACAGAATCTACGAGCAGTACTTC
CDR3 protein: CASSDRDRIYEQYF
clone size: once
V gene: TRBV4-2
J gene: TRBJ2-7
D gene: TRBD1

CDR3 DNA: TGTGCCAGCAGTGAACGCAGAATTTCCGATACGCAGTATTTT
CDR3 protein: CASSERRISDTQYF
clone size: -
V gene: TRBV2
J gene: TRBJ2-3
D gene: -

CDR3 DNA: TGTGCCAGCAGTTCTCCATTGACAGGGAATCAGCCCCAGCATTTT
CDR3 protein: CASSSPLTGNQPQHF
clone size: -
V gene: TRBV28
J gene: TRBJ1-5
D gene: TRBD1

CDR3 DNA: TGTGCCTGGAGTTATACTAGCGGGGGTACCTACGAGCAGTACTTC
CDR3 protein: CAWSYTSGGTYEQYF
clone size: once
V gene: TRBV30
J gene: TRBJ2-7
D gene: TRBD2

CDR3 DNA: TGTGCCAGCAGAGATGGGACAGGGGCCACCTCTGGGGCCAACGTCCTGACTTTC
CDR3 protein: CASRDGTGATSGANVLTF
clone size: -
V gene: TRBV9
J gene: TRBJ2-6
D gene: TRBD1

CDR3 DNA: TGTGCCAGTAGTCCCCAGGGGGGTAGCGCAGATACGCAGTATTTT
CDR3 protein: CASSPQGGSADTQYF
clone size: -
V gene: TRBV19
J gene: TRBJ2-3
D gene: -

CDR3 DNA: TGCGCCAGCACAGGGGGCATGGGAGGCTACACCTTC
CDR3 protein: CASTGGMGGYTF
clone size: -
V gene: TRBV10-2
J gene: TRBJ1-2
D gene: TRBD1

CDR3 DNA: TGTGCCAGCATCCTCACCTCCAGGGAGGGATCACCCCTCCACTTT
CDR3 protein: CASILTSREGSPLHF
clone size: -
V gene: TRBV6-1
J gene: TRBJ1-6
D gene: -

CDR3 DNA: TGTGCCTGGAGAGAATCAACTAGCTCCTACGAGCAGTACTTC
CDR3 protein: CAWRESTSSYEQYF
clone size: -
V gene: TRBV30
J gene: TRBJ2-7
D gene: -

CDR3 DNA: TGCGCCAGCAGCCCGGGACAGGGCCATTCACCCCTCCACTTT
CDR3 protein: CASSPGQGHSPLHF
clone size: -
V gene: TRBV5-1
J gene: TRBJ1-6
D gene: TRBD1

CDR3 DNA: TGTGCCAGCAGTGGATTTATCAGCGGGGGCCTCACAGATACGCAGTATTTT
CDR3 protein: CASSGFISGGLTDTQYF
clone size: few
V gene: TRBV2
J gene: TRBJ2-3
D gene: TRBD2

CDR3 DNA: TGTGCCAGCAGCCGAGAAGGGAGGAACACTGAAGCTTTCTTT
CDR3 protein: CASSREGRNTEAFF
clone size: -
V gene: TRBV7-2
J gene: TRBJ1-1
D gene: -

CDR3 DNA: TGCAGCGCCTGCAAGGGGGCAGGCTACGAGCAGTACTTC
CDR3 protein: CSACKGAGYEQYF
clone size: -
V gene: TRBV29-1
J gene: TRBJ2-7
D gene: TRBD1

CDR3 DNA: TGTGCCAGCAGTTCGCTACAGGGAAACACCATATATTTT
CDR3 protein: CASSSLQGNTIYF
clone size: -
V gene: TRBV6-6
J gene: TRBJ1-3
D gene: -

CDR3 DNA: TGCGCCAGCACCCTCGGGGGGGGCTACCAAGAGACCCAGTACTTC
CDR3 protein: CASTLGGGYQETQYF
clone size: -
V gene: TRBV5-1
J gene: TRBJ2-5
D gene: TRBD2

CDR3 DNA: TGTGCCACAAGGGGGGGGTCTGAAGCTTTCTTT
CDR3 protein: CATRGGSEAFF
clone size: -
V gene: TRBV28
J gene: TRBJ1-1
D gene: -